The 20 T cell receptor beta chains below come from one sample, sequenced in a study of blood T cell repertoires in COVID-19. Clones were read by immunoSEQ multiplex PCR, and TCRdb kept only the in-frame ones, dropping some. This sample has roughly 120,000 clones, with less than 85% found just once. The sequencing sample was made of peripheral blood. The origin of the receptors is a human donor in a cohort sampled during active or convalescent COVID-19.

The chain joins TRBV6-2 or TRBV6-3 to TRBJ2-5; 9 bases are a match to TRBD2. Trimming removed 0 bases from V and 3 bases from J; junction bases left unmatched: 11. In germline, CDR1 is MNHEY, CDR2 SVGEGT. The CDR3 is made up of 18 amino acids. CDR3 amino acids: CASSYSTGAGGPKETQYF. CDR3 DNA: TGTGCCAGCAGTTACTCGACGGGGGCGGGAGGGCCGAAAGAGACCCAGTACTTC.

The CDR3, as DNA: TGTGCCAGCAGCCGGAGAGGAGCTAATGAAAAACTGTTTTTT. Its translation: CASSRRGANEKLFF. This rearrangement joins TRBV4-2 to TRBJ1-4; D remains ambiguous. Germline lookup yields CDR1 LGHNA and CDR2 YNFKEQ. CDR3 size: 14 residues. Trimming stripped 4 bases from V and 3 bases from J, with 9 bases between.

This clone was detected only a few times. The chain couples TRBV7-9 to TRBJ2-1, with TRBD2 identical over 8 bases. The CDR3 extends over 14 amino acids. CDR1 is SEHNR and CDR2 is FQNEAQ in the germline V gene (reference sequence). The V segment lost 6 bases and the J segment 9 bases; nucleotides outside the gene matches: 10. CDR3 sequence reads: CASRPGGGRIEQFF. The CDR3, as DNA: TGTGCCAGCAGGCCCGGGGGGGGACGCATTGAGCAGTTCTTC.

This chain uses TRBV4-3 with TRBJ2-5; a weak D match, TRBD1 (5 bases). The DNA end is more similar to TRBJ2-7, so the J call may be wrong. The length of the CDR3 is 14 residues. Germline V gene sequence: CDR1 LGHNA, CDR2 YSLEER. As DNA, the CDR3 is TGCGCCAGCAGCCAATCTGTGGACACTTACGAGCAGTACTTC. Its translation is CASSQSVDTYEQYF.

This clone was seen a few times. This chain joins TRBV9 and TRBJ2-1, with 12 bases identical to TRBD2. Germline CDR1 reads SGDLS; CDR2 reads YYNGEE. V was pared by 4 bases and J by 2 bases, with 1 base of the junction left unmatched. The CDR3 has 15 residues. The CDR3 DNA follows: TGTGCCAGCAGCTCTAGCGGGAGGGCCTACAATGAGCAGTTCTTC. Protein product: CASSSSGRAYNEQFF.

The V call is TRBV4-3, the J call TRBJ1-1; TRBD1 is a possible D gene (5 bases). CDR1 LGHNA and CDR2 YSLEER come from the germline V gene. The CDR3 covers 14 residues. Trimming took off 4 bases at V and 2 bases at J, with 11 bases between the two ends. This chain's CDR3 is CASSRDRQNTEAFF. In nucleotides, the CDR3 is TGCGCCAGCAGCCGCGACAGACAAAACACTGAAGCTTTCTTT.

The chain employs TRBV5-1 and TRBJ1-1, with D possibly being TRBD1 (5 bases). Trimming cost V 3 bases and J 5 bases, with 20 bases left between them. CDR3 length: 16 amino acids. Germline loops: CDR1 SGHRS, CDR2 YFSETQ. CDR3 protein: CASSSRSGTGDTEAFF. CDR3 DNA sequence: TGCGCCAGCAGCTCACGATCCGGGACGGGGGATACTGAAGCTTTCTTT.

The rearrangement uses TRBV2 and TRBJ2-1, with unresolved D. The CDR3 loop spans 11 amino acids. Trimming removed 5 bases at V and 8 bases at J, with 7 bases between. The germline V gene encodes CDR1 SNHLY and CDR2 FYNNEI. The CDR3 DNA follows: TGTGCCAGCAGTTACTCTTATGAGCAGTTCTTC. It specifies CASSYSYEQFF.

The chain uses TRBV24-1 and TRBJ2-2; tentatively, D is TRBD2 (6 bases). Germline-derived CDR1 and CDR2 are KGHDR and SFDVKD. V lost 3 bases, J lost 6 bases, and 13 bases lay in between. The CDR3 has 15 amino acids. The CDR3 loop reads CATSDGPRDAGELFF. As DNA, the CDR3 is TGTGCCACCAGTGATGGCCCGCGGGACGCCGGGGAGCTGTTTTTT.

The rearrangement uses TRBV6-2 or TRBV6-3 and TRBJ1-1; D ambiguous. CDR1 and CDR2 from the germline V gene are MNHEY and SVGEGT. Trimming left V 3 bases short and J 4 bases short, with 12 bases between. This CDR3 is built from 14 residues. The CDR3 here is CASSYTSRATEAFF. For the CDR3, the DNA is TGTGCCAGCAGTTATACGTCGCGGGCCACTGAAGCTTTCTTT.

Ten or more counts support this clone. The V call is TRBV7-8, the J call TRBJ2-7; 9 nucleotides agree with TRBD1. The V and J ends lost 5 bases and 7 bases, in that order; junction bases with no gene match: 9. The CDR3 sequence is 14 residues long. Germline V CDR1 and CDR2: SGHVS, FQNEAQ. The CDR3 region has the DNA TGTGCCAGCAGCCTAACAGGGGGCCTACGAGAGCAGTACTTC. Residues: CASSLTGGLREQYF.

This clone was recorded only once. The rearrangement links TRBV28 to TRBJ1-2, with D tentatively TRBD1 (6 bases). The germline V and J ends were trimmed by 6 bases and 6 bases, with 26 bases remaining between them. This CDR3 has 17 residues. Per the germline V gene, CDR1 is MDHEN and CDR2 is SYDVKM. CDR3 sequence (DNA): TGTGCCAGCAGCCCACACAACTTAGGCCGGGACACCCATGGCTACACCTTC. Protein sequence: CASSPHNLGRDTHGYTF.

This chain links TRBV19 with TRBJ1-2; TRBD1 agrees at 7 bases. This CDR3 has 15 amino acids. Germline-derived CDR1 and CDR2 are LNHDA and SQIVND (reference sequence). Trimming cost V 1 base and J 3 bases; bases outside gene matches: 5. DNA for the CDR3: TGTGCCAGTAGTATAGTTGCCGGGACAGACTATGGCTACACCTTC. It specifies CASSIVAGTDYGYTF.

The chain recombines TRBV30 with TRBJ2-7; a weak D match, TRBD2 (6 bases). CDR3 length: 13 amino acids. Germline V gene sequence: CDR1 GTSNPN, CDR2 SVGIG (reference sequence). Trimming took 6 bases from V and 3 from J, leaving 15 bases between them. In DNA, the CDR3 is TGTGCCTGTACGTTCGGAGGGGACTACGAGCAGTACTTC. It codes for CACTFGGDYEQYF.

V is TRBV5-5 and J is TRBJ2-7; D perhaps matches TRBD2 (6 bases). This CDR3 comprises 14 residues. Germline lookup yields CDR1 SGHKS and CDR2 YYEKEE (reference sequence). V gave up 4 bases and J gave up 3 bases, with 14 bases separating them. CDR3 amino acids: CASSKGLLIYEQYF. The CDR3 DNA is TGTGCCAGCAGCAAAGGACTATTAATCTACGAGCAGTACTTC.

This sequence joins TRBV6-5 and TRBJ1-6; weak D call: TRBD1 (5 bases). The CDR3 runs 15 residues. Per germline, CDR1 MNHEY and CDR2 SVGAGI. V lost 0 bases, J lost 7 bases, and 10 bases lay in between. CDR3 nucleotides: TGTGCCAGCAGTTACTCGTGGCAGGGAAATTCACCCCTCCACTTT. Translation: CASSYSWQGNSPLHF.

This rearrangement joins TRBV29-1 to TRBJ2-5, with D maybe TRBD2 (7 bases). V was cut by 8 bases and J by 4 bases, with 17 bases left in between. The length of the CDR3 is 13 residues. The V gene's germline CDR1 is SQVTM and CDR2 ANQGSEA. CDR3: CSLEGGLGETQYF. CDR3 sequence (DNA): TGCAGCCTCGAGGGGGGGCTGGGAGAGACCCAGTACTTC.

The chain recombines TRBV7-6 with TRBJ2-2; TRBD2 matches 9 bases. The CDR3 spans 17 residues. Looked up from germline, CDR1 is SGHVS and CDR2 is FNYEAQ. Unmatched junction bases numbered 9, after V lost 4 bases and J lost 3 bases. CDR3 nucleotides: TGTGCCAGCAGCTACCCCAGACTAGCGGTGGACACCGGGGAGCTGTTTTTT. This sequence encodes CASSYPRLAVDTGELFF.

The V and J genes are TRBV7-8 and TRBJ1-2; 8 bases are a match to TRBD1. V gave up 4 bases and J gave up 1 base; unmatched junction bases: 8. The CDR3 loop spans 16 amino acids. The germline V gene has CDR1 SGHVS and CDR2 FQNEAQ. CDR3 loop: CASSSTRDRSNYGYTF. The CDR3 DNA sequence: TGTGCCAGCAGCTCAACCCGGGACAGGAGTAACTATGGCTACACCTTC.

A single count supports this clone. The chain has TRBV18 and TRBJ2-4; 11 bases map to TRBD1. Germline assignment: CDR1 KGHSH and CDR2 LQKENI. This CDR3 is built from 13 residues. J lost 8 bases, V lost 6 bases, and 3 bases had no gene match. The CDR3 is CASSRTGGYIQYF. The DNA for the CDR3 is TGTGCCAGCTCGCGGACAGGGGGCTACATTCAGTACTTC.